This T cell receptor beta chain appears in the sequencing data of a study of shared clonotypes between healthy human individuals. Overall study results and limits: Large sequencing depth failed to make sorted-subset sequencing complete, rarefaction showed. A small donor pool kept down the genetic and exposure-history diversity that was represented.

Of note for this clone: Antigen specificity is unknown.

Authors' methods: Filtering was not the same, since immunoSEQ gave junction-only sequences without quality scores. TCRdb's copy holds only in-frame clones and misses some; the assay was immunoSEQ multiplex PCR. The V and J calls and the clone size are those of that table, but D and trimming were determined from the DNA. The sample yields fewer than 1.8 million clones, 97% to 99% seen once. Germline V gene data show CDR1 as MNHNY and CDR2 as SVGAGI (reference sequence). The V gene lost 6 bases and the J gene lost 5 bases, with 22 bases spanning the gap. The CDR3 is 16 amino acids. Sequenced: naive CD4+ T cells sorted from blood. Subset given: CD45RA+ positively selected. The sequence derives from a young man in good health. The gene calls are TRBV6-6 and TRBJ1-2; D ambiguous. The CDR3 nucleotides read TGTGCCAGCAGCACGCCCCGGGCATTCACCCCATATGGCTACACCTTC. Translated, it gives CASSTPRAFTPYGYTF.